This passage covers 2 T cell receptor beta chains from one sample sequenced in a study of shared clonotypes between healthy human individuals. Some clones are missing from TCRdb's copy, which holds only in-frame ones; the method was immunoSEQ multiplex PCR. The table shows about 2.4 million clones, with 80% to 95% occurring only once. Sequenced input: naive CD4+ T cells from PBMCs. The subset here: CD45RA+ positively selected. The source is a man younger than 35 in good health. Some clones in this sample may be carry-over from other donors' samples.

This clone was recorded once. The rearrangement uses TRBV18 and TRBJ2-2; 8 bases agree with TRBD2. There are 16 residues in the CDR3. Germline V gene sequence: CDR1 KGHSH, CDR2 LQKENI. With V trimmed by 3 bases and J by 1 base, 4 bases remained unmatched. CDR3 region: CASSPTAGGNTGELFF. The CDR3 DNA reads TGTGCCAGCTCACCCACCGCGGGAGGGAACACCGGGGAGCTGTTTTTT.

V gene TRBV28 combines with J gene TRBJ1-2; no clear D. CDR1 and CDR2 from the germline V gene are MDHEN and SYDVKM. The germline V and J ends were trimmed by 2 bases and 7 bases, with 8 bases remaining between them. This CDR3 spans 12 amino acids. CDR3 protein: CASSLGQPGYTF. The CDR3 DNA is TGTGCCAGCAGTTTAGGTCAGCCTGGCTACACCTTC.